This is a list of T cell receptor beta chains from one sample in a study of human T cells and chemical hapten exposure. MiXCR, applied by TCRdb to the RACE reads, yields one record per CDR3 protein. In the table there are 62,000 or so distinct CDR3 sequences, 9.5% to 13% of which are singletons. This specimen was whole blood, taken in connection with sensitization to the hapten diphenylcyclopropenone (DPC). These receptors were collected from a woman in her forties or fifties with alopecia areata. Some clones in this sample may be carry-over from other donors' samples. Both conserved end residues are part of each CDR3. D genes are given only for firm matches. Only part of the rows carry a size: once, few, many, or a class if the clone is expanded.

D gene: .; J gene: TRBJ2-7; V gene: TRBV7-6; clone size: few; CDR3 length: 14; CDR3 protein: CASSYQASSYEQYF; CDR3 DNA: TGTGCCAGCAGCTACCAGGCAAGCTCCTACGAGCAGTACTTC
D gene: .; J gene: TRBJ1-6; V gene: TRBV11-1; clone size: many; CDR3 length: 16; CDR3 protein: CASSYGGANYNSPLHF; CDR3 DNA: TGTGCCAGCAGCTACGGGGGGGCGAATTATAATTCACCCCTCCACTTT
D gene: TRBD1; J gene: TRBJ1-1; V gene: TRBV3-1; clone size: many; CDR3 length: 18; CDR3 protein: CASSLYRTGGGQNTEAFF; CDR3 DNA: TGTGCCAGCAGCCTCTACCGAACAGGGGGCGGACAGAACACTGAAGCTTTCTTT
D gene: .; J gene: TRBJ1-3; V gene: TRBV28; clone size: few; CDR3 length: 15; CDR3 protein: CASRRVGDSGNTIYF; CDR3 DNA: TGTGCCAGCAGGCGCGTCGGGGACTCTGGAAACACCATATATTTT
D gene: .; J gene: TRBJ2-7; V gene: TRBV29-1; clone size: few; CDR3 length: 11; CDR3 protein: CSVGEGYEQYF; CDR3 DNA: TGCAGCGTTGGAGAGGGCTACGAGCAGTACTTC
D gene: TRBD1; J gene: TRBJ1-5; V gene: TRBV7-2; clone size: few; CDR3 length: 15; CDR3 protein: CASSLATGAGEPQHF; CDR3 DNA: TGTGCCAGCAGCTTAGCGACAGGGGCTGGGGAGCCCCAGCATTTT
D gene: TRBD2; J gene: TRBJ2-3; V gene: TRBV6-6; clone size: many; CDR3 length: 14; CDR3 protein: CASSWTSGTDTQYF; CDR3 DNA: TGTGCCAGCAGTTGGACTAGCGGCACAGATACGCAGTATTTT
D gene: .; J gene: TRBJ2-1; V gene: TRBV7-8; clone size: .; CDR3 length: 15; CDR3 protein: CASRGDQSSYNEQFF; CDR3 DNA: TGTGCCAGCAGGGGGGACCAAAGCTCCTACAATGAGCAGTTCTTC
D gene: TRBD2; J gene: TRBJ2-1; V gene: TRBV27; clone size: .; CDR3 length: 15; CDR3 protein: CASSASGVSYNEQFF; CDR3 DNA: TGTGCCAGCAGTGCTAGCGGGGTCTCCTACAATGAGCAGTTCTTC
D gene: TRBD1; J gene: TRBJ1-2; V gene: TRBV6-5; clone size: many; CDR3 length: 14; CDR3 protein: CASSSPTGSYGYTF; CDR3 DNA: TGTGCCAGCAGTAGCCCGACAGGGAGCTATGGCTACACCTTC
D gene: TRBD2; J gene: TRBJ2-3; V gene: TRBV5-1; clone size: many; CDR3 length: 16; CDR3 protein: CASSPPTGTSGDTQYF; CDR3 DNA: TGCGCCAGCAGCCCCCCCACCGGGACTAGCGGAGATACGCAGTATTTT
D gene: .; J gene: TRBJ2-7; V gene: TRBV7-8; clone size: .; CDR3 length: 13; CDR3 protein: CASSLSGGYEQYF; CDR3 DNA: TGTGCCAGCAGCTTATCCGGGGGCTACGAGCAGTACTTC
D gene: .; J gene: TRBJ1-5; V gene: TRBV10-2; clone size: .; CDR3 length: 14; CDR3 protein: CASSESGVGQPQHF; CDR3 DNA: TGCGCCAGCAGTGAGTCCGGGGTCGGACAGCCCCAGCATTTT
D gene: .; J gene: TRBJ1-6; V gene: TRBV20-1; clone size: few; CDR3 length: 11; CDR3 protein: CSASIGSPLHF; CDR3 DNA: TGCAGTGCTAGTATCGGCTCACCCCTCCACTTT
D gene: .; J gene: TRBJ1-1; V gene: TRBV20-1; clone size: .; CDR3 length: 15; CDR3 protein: CSATTRGRLNTEAFF; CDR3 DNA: TGCAGTGCTACCACTAGGGGTCGGCTGAACACTGAAGCTTTCTTT
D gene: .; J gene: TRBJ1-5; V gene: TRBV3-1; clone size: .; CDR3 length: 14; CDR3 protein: CASSDGYSNQPQHF; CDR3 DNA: TGTGCCAGCAGCGACGGGTATAGCAATCAGCCCCAGCATTTT
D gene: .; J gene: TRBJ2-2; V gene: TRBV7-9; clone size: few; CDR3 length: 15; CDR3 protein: CASSLIMANTGELFF; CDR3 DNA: TGTGCCAGCAGCTTAATAATGGCGAACACCGGGGAGCTGTTTTTT